These T cell receptor beta chains were read from a single sample in a study of blood T cell repertoires in COVID-19. The assay was immunoSEQ multiplex PCR, and TCRdb's table has in-frame clones only and misses some. The sample has fewer than 400,000 clones, about 92% seen once. Sequencing input: PBMCs or T cells enriched from blood (not recorded which). Source of these receptors: a young woman who had recovered from COVID-19. The CDR3 runs from the conserved cysteine through the conserved F or W. D genes are given only for firm matches. Rows give clone size only sometimes, using once, few, many, or a class for an expanded clone.

TRBJ2-1,.,TRBV5-4,.,CASSLQGSYNEQFF,TGTGCCAGCAGCTTGCAGGGGTCCTACAATGAGCAGTTCTTC
TRBJ1-2,.,TRBV9,.,CASSVADEGLNYGYTF,TGTGCCAGCAGCGTAGCCGATGAGGGCCTCAACTATGGCTACACCTTC
TRBJ1-1,.,TRBV19,.,CASSISGWTNTEAFF,TGTGCCAGTAGTATAAGCGGTTGGACGAACACTGAAGCTTTCTTT
TRBJ2-2,TRBD2,TRBV27,.,CASSLAGGQTGTGELFF,TGTGCCAGCAGTTTAGCGGGGGGGCAGACGGGTACCGGGGAGCTGTTTTTT
TRBJ2-3,TRBD2,TRBV13,.,CASSSEEASGRANTQYF,TGTGCCAGCAGCTCGGAGGAGGCTAGCGGGAGGGCGAATACGCAGTATTTT
TRBJ2-1,TRBD2,TRBV14,.,CASSQPGLAGVNEQFF,TGTGCCAGCAGCCAACCCGGACTAGCGGGGGTCAATGAGCAGTTCTTC
TRBJ1-3,TRBD1,TRBV14,.,CAKGASGNTIYF,TGTGCCAAGGGGGCCTCTGGAAACACCATATATTTT
TRBJ2-1,.,TRBV11-1,.,CASRRQANSYNEQFF,TGTGCCAGCAGACGCCAGGCGAACTCCTACAATGAGCAGTTCTTC
TRBJ1-2,TRBD1,TRBV6-5,.,CASSYGTGTTNYGYTF,TGTGCCAGCAGTTACGGGACAGGGACTACTAACTATGGCTACACCTTC
TRBJ1-2,.,TRBV7-8,.,CASSSSGYGYTF,TGTGCCAGCAGCTCCTCCGGCTATGGCTACACCTTC
TRBJ2-1,TRBD2,TRBV10-3,.,CAIGLAGANEQFF,TGTGCCATTGGACTAGCGGGGGCAAATGAGCAGTTCTTC
TRBJ1-1,.,TRBV6-5,.,CASSYFPGTEAFF,TGTGCCAGCAGTTACTTTCCGGGGACTGAAGCTTTCTTT
TRBJ2-6,.,TRBV19,.,CASSGPGANVLTF,TGTGCCAGTAGCGGTCCTGGGGCCAACGTCCTGACTTTC
TRBJ1-2,.,TRBV11-2,.,CASSSGVLDYGYTF,TGTGCCAGCAGCTCGGGGGTTTTGGACTATGGCTACACCTTC
TRBJ2-1,TRBD1,TRBV24-1,.,CATSDPRTGSSSSYNEQFF,TGTGCCACCAGTGACCCTCGGACAGGGAGTAGCTCTTCCTACAATGAGCAGTTCTTC
TRBJ2-2,.,TRBV25-1,.,CASSESPGSANTGELFF,TGTGCCAGCAGTGAATCTCCGGGATCGGCGAACACCGGGGAGCTGTTTTTT
TRBJ1-1,.,TRBV12-3/TRBV12-4,.,CASSLQEYTEAFF,TGTGCCAGCAGTTTACAGGAATACACTGAAGCTTTCTTT
TRBJ2-2,.,TRBV7-6,.,CASSLARESTGELFF,TGTGCCAGCAGCTTAGCACGTGAGAGCACCGGGGAGCTGTTTTTT
TRBJ2-5,.,TRBV5-4,.,CASTLGADGQETQYF,TGTGCCAGCACTCTGGGGGCGGACGGGCAAGAGACCCAGTACTTC
TRBJ2-1,.,TRBV9,.,CASSVVGGSYNEQFF,TGTGCCAGCAGCGTAGTCGGGGGCTCCTACAATGAGCAGTTCTTC
TRBJ1-5,TRBD1,TRBV6-5,.,CASSYQGDGNQPQHF,TGTGCCAGCAGTTACCAGGGGGATGGCAATCAGCCCCAGCATTTT
TRBJ2-5,TRBD2,TRBV23-1,once,CAVLKGSGGLETQYF,TGCGCCGTACTAAAGGGAAGCGGGGGGTTGGAGACCCAGTACTTC
TRBJ2-3,.,TRBV6-2/TRBV6-3,.,CASSSVTDTQYF,TGTGCCAGCAGTTCCGTCACAGATACGCAGTATTTT
TRBJ2-5,TRBD1,TRBV5-1,.,CASSSFSGTGDETQYF,TGCGCCAGCAGCTCTTTTTCCGGGACAGGGGACGAGACCCAGTACTTC
TRBJ1-3,TRBD1,TRBV7-2,.,CASSPDRGQGNTIYF,TGTGCCAGCAGCCCGGACAGGGGGCAAGGAAACACCATATATTTT
TRBJ2-7,TRBD2,TRBV25-1,.,CASSAPGLAAYEQYF,TGTGCCAGCAGTGCACCGGGACTAGCGGCATACGAGCAGTACTTC
TRBJ2-7,TRBD1,TRBV6-5,.,CASNSDRGPYEQYF,TGTGCCAGCAATTCCGACAGGGGGCCCTACGAGCAGTACTTC
TRBJ1-1,.,TRBV11-1,.,CASSLARRGEGTEAFF,TGTGCCAGCAGCTTAGCGCGACGAGGAGAAGGCACTGAAGCTTTCTTT
TRBJ1-1,.,TRBV30,.,CASGTSMISEAFF,TGTGCCTCCGGGACATCGATGATTTCTGAAGCTTTCTTT
TRBJ2-5,.,TRBV7-2,.,CASSYQGGQETQYF,TGTGCCAGCAGCTACCAAGGGGGCCAAGAGACCCAGTACTTC
TRBJ1-3,.,TRBV5-8,.,CASSVDSISGNTIYF,TGTGCCAGCAGCGTTGACAGCATCTCTGGAAACACCATATATTTT
TRBJ1-2,.,TRBV28,.,CASSRPFGPGDGYTF,TGTGCCAGCAGTCGCCCATTTGGTCCAGGGGATGGCTACACCTTC
TRBJ2-2,TRBD2,TRBV7-9,.,CASSAGLADPNTGELFF,TGTGCCAGCAGCGCCGGACTAGCTGATCCCAACACCGGGGAGCTGTTTTTT
TRBJ1-1,.,TRBV6-4,.,CASKLGYDSTEAFF,TGTGCCAGCAAGCTAGGGTATGACAGCACTGAAGCTTTCTTT
TRBJ2-1,.,TRBV6-5,few,CASSYREAGVDEQFF,TGTGCCAGCAGTTACAGGGAGGCTGGGGTCGATGAGCAGTTCTTC
TRBJ1-5,.,TRBV12-3/TRBV12-4,.,CASNRGGGQPQHF,TGTGCCAGCAACCGGGGGGGAGGGCAACCCCAGCATTTT
TRBJ2-1,.,TRBV6-1,.,CASSAWDGSSYNEQFF,TGTGCCAGCAGTGCATGGGACGGGAGCTCCTACAATGAGCAGTTCTTC